This T cell receptor beta chain was identified in a study of blood T cells in healthy people across ages. Study in general: Using template switching, researchers captured about one barcoded beta molecule for each two T cells.

With regard to this clonotype: Antigen: not known.

A minimum of 6.5 million PBMCs was isolated per sample. Study outcomes and limitations: Changes in expanded clonotypes were possibly confounded, as the CMV status of donors was unknown. Researchers said unsorted PBMCs prevented a conclusive naive versus antigen-experienced comparison.

With a J-beta primer mix and a sample-barcoded 5' primer, a second PCR ran roughly 6 to 11 cycles. TCRdb ran MiXCR on the 5' RACE reads and lists one entry per CDR3 protein. The data show about 1.4 million distinct CDR3 sequences, with approximately 59% seen just once and 6.5% to 8.5% held by the top ten. V was clipped by 3 bases and J by 7 bases, with 16 bases between them. CDR3 length: 15 amino acids. Germline loops: CDR1 LGHNA, CDR2 YNFKEQ. The receptor was isolated from a young man in good health. This rearrangement joins TRBV4-2 to TRBJ2-1; tentative D call: TRBD1 (6 bases). The sample consisted of blood. Written as DNA, the CDR3 is TGTGCCAGCAGCCATCCCGGGATAGGGGGTAATGAGCAGTTCTTC. Its translation is CASSHPGIGGNEQFF.